This T cell receptor (beta chain) comes out of a study of a mutant IDH1 vaccine in newly diagnosed glioma (dated by TCRdb to 2020 to 2023). Concerning the study at large: Vaccination was initiated 4-6 weeks after radiotherapy alone, or concurrently with temozolomide cycles in the chemotherapy-containing groups. Longitudinal TCRB deep sequencing was performed for about 25 treated patients wherever samples were available for exploratory analyses. Prior to enrollment, patients had been given standard therapy consisting of radiotherapy alone, temozolomide alone, or radiochemotherapy with temozolomide, with the combination given to most patients. Peripheral blood samples were drawn at six visits, namely V03 (baseline), V05, V07, V10, V12 and V13. The week-35 safety follow-up took place at visit V12, and the week-47 end of study took place at visit V13. Of the roughly 30 treated patients, approximately 60% were male and approximately 40% were female, and a mean age of roughly 40 years was recorded.

Study-wide findings and limitations: No apparent relationship was observed between pseudoprogression and alterations in the top peripheral T cell clonotypes detected by TCRB sequencing. Availability determined which PBMC samples were chosen for TCRB deep sequencing. According to the authors, sample limitations meant that analyses of patient blood samples could not be reproduced. Immune responses induced by the vaccine were seen in 93.3% of patients across multiple MHC alleles.

Turning to this clone: Its recognized antigen is unknown. Base-call qualities are not available, and no considerably larger clone is one nucleotide away.

Receptor amplification or capture employed the immunoSEQ multiplex PCR assay. Rearranged TCR beta chain sequences were amplified using the hsTCRB Kit according to the manufacturer's protocol. An Illumina MiSeq was used to sequence the TCRB libraries. In the paper's pipeline: The kit vendor's proprietary platform handled demultiplexing, trimming and gene mapping. In TCRdb, the immuneACCESS table is reduced to in-frame sequences with V and J assigned. These tables do not hold every clone; where another copy was compared, an unresolved V gene accounts for under half, and the others remain unexplained. Clonal size and the V and J genes are those of that table, whereas D and trimming came from the DNA. The sample records tens of thousands of clones, roughly 87% of which are singletons. Together, the top ten hold 2% to 2.5% of the sample. V is reduced by 3 bases and J by 3 bases, leaving a spacing of 8 bases between them. The germline V gene (reference sequence) provides CDR1 LNHDA and CDR2 SQIVND. The CDR3 spans 14 residues, from the cysteine through the phenylalanine. CDR3 DNA is the only sequence kept; it has 42 bases, read in frame from the first base.

The time point label, as the study defines it: week 47, end of study. Each vaccine dose was 300 ug of a 20-mer mutant IDH1 peptide in Montanide, given subcutaneously with topical imiquimod. Eight vaccinations were administered to patients in weeks 1, 3, 5, 7, 11, 15, 19 and 23, corresponding to visits V03 through V10. Newly diagnosed WHO grade 3 or 4 IDH1-mutant astrocytomas showing loss of nuclear ATRX were present in the donors. The samples were drawn from NOA16, a multicentre, single-arm, open-label phase I trial in Germany that tested a mutant IDH1 peptide vaccine in humans for the first time. Genomic DNA for TCRB sequencing was extracted from EDTA blood using the DNeasy Blood and Tissue Kit.

The chain joins TRBV19 to TRBJ2-2; the D call is possibly TRBD1 or TRBD2, each sharing 5 bases. The sequences come from PBMCs, collected from a glioma patient whose treatment included an IDH1 peptide vaccine. The source is a middle-aged man with glioma. CDR3 region: CASSIEGHTGELFF. The DNA sequence follows: TGTGCCAGTAGTATTGAGGGGCACACCGGGGAGCTGTTTTTT.